A selection of T cell receptor beta chains follows, all from one sample in a study of PD-L1 blockade in urothelial cancer. TCRdb keeps only in-frame clones here, not all; method: immunoSEQ multiplex PCR. The table lists 35,000 to 40,000 clones, roughly 87% of them singletons, with approximately 3.5% in the top ten. This specimen was PBMCs, taken around atezolizumab (anti-PD-L1) treatment. The source of these receptors is a man between 65 and 79 years old with urothelial cancer. Both conserved end residues are part of each CDR3. D genes are given only for firm matches. Not every row has a clone size; where given, it reads once, few, many or a size class.

len: 16
v_gene: TRBV5-4
j_gene: TRBJ1-4
d_gene: TRBD1
abundance: .
CDR3nt: TGTGCCAGCACCTCGGGAGCAGGGGGCACTAATGAAAAACTGTTTTTT
CDR3aa: CASTSGAGGTNEKLFF

len: 14
v_gene: TRBV28
j_gene: TRBJ2-1
d_gene: TRBD1
abundance: .
CDR3nt: TGTGCCAGCAGCGCCGGGACAGTCTACAATGAGCAGTTCTTC
CDR3aa: CASSAGTVYNEQFF

len: 14
v_gene: TRBV28
j_gene: TRBJ2-3
d_gene: TRBD1
abundance: once
CDR3nt: TGTGCCAGCCGACGTGACAGGGGCACAGATACGCAGTATTTT
CDR3aa: CASRRDRGTDTQYF

len: 14
v_gene: TRBV19
j_gene: TRBJ1-2
d_gene: TRBD1
abundance: .
CDR3nt: TGTGCCAGTAGTTTCGACAGGGGATCTGAGGGCTACACCTTC
CDR3aa: CASSFDRGSEGYTF

len: 14
v_gene: TRBV7-2
j_gene: TRBJ2-7
d_gene: .
abundance: .
CDR3nt: TGTGCCAGCAGCCCCGTTGGGGGCAAATACGAGCAGTACTTC
CDR3aa: CASSPVGGKYEQYF

len: 12
v_gene: TRBV6-6
j_gene: TRBJ2-3
d_gene: .
abundance: .
CDR3nt: TGTGCCAGCCGGGGAAGCACAGATACGCAGTATTTT
CDR3aa: CASRGSTDTQYF

len: 14
v_gene: TRBV28
j_gene: TRBJ2-7
d_gene: .
abundance: .
CDR3nt: TGTGCCAGCAGTTATGGGGGGATACAGGACGAGCAGTACTTC
CDR3aa: CASSYGGIQDEQYF

len: 16
v_gene: TRBV9
j_gene: TRBJ2-3
d_gene: TRBD1
abundance: .
CDR3nt: TGTGCCAGCAGCGTGATAGGACAGGGTAGCACAGATACGCAGTATTTT
CDR3aa: CASSVIGQGSTDTQYF

len: 15
v_gene: TRBV19
j_gene: TRBJ2-7
d_gene: .
abundance: .
CDR3nt: TGTGCCAGTAGTTACTCGGGGTTCCTGGGGGGAGAGCAGTACTTC
CDR3aa: CASSYSGFLGGEQYF

len: 17
v_gene: TRBV7-8
j_gene: TRBJ1-5
d_gene: TRBD1
abundance: once
CDR3nt: TGTGCCAGCAGCTTAATTAGCGGGGCAGGGGGAAATCAGCCCCAGCATTTT
CDR3aa: CASSLISGAGGNQPQHF

len: 20
v_gene: TRBV28
j_gene: TRBJ2-5
d_gene: TRBD2
abundance: .
CDR3nt: TGTGCCAGCAGCCGAGGCGGGGGACTAGCGGGAGGTTTTTCCCAAGAGACCCAGTACTTC
CDR3aa: CASSRGGGLAGGFSQETQYF

len: 15
v_gene: TRBV7-7
j_gene: TRBJ2-2
d_gene: .
abundance: .
CDR3nt: TGTGCCAGCGCAACGGCACAGGCGAACACCGGGGAGCTGTTTTTT
CDR3aa: CASATAQANTGELFF

len: 16
v_gene: TRBV7-9
j_gene: TRBJ2-7
d_gene: TRBD2
abundance: .
CDR3nt: TGTGCCAGCAGCTCTCCTAGCGGGAGGCCCGCCCACGAGCAGTACTTC
CDR3aa: CASSSPSGRPAHEQYF

len: 14
v_gene: TRBV5-1
j_gene: TRBJ2-3
d_gene: TRBD2
abundance: .
CDR3nt: TGCGCCAGCAGCCCTAGCGGGACGACAGATACGCAGTATTTT
CDR3aa: CASSPSGTTDTQYF

len: 13
v_gene: TRBV30
j_gene: TRBJ2-1
d_gene: TRBD2
abundance: .
CDR3nt: TGTGCCAGTAGCGGGAGCTCCTACAATGAGCAGTTCTTC
CDR3aa: CASSGSSYNEQFF

len: 13
v_gene: TRBV28
j_gene: TRBJ1-5
d_gene: .
abundance: .
CDR3nt: TGTGCCAGCAGTTTGAACATTAATCAGCCCCAGCATTTT
CDR3aa: CASSLNINQPQHF

len: 14
v_gene: TRBV6-1
j_gene: TRBJ2-1
d_gene: TRBD2
abundance: .
CDR3nt: TGTGCCAGCGCTAGCGGGAGGGCCTACAATGAGCAGTTCTTC
CDR3aa: CASASGRAYNEQFF

len: 17
v_gene: TRBV2
j_gene: TRBJ2-5
d_gene: TRBD2
abundance: .
CDR3nt: TGTGCCAGCAGCTACCATACTAGCGGGGGTCGACAAGAGACCCAGTACTTC
CDR3aa: CASSYHTSGGRQETQYF

len: 14
v_gene: TRBV5-5
j_gene: TRBJ1-2
d_gene: TRBD1
abundance: .
CDR3nt: TGTGCCAGCAGCTCTGGGACAGGGATAGTTGGCTACACCTTC
CDR3aa: CASSSGTGIVGYTF

len: 15
v_gene: TRBV7-2
j_gene: TRBJ2-4
d_gene: TRBD2
abundance: .
CDR3nt: TGTGCCAGCAGCCTCCACCGGGGGGGCAAAAACATTCAGTACTTC
CDR3aa: CASSLHRGGKNIQYF

len: 15
v_gene: TRBV7-9
j_gene: TRBJ2-2
d_gene: TRBD2
abundance: .
CDR3nt: TGTGCCAGCAAGGTCGGAAGCGGGGTCTCCGGGGAGCTGTTTTTT
CDR3aa: CASKVGSGVSGELFF

len: 14
v_gene: TRBV2
j_gene: TRBJ2-2
d_gene: TRBD1
abundance: .
CDR3nt: TGTGCCAGCAGGACAGGGGGCGAGACCGGGGAGCTGTTTTTT
CDR3aa: CASRTGGETGELFF

len: 11
v_gene: TRBV29-1
j_gene: TRBJ1-1
d_gene: TRBD1
abundance: .
CDR3nt: TGCAGCGTGACAGGGGGCGCTGAAGCTTTCTTT
CDR3aa: CSVTGGAEAFF

len: 15
v_gene: TRBV5-1
j_gene: TRBJ1-5
d_gene: .
abundance: once
CDR3nt: TGCGCCAGCAGCTTGAACAGTCAAGGCAATCAGCCCCAGCATTTT
CDR3aa: CASSLNSQGNQPQHF

len: 11
v_gene: TRBV19
j_gene: TRBJ2-1
d_gene: .
abundance: .
CDR3nt: TGTGCCAGTAGGTCCATGAGTGAGCAGTTCTTC
CDR3aa: CASRSMSEQFF

len: 18
v_gene: TRBV27
j_gene: TRBJ1-1
d_gene: .
abundance: .
CDR3nt: TGTGCCAGCAGTCCGACCCGACAGGCCCGGTCCAGGCACACTGAAGCTTTCTTT
CDR3aa: CASSPTRQARSRHTEAFF